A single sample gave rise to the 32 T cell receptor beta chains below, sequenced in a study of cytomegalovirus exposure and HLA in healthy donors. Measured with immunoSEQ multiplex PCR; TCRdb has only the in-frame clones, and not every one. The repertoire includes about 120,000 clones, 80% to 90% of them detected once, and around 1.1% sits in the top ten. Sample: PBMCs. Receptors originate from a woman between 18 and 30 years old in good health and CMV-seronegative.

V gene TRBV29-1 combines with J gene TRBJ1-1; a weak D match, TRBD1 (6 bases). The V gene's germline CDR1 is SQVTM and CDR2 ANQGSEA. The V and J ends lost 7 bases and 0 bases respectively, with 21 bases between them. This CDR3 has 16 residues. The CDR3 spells CSAKRTQTGLNTEAFF. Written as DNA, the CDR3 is TGCAGCGCGAAAAGAACTCAAACAGGGCTGAACACTGAAGCTTTCTTT. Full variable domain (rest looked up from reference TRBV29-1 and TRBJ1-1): SAVISQKPSRDICQRGTSLTIQCQVDSQVTMMFWYRQQPGQSLTLIATANQGSEATYESGFVIDKFPISRPNLTFSTLTVSNMSPEDSSIYLCSAKRTQTGLNTEAFFGQGTRLTVV.

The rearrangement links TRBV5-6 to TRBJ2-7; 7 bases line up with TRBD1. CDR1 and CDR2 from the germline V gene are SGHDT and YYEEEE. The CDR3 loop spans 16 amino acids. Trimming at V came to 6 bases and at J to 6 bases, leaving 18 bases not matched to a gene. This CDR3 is CASTFYSGRDSVEQYF. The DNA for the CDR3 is TGTGCCAGCACCTTCTACTCGGGACGGGACAGCGTCGAGCAGTACTTC.

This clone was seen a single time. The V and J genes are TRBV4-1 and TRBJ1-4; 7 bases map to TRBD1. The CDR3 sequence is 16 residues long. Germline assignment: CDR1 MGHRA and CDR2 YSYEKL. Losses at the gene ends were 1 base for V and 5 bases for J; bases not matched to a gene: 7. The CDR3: CASSQGIATGNEKLFF. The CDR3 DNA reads TGCGCCAGCAGCCAAGGGATCGCGACAGGGAATGAAAAACTGTTTTTT.

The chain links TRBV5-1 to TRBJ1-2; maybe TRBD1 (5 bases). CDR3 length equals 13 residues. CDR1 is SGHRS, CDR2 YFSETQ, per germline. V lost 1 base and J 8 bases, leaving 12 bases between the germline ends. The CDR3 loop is CASSLSGVWGYTF. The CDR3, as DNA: TGCGCCAGCAGCTTGTCGGGGGTCTGGGGCTACACCTTC.

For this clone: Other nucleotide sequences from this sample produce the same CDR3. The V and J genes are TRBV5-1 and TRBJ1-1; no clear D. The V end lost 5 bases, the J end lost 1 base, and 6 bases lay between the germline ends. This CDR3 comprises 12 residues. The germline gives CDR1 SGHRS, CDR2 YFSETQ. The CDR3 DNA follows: TGCGCCAGCAGTACGGGGAACACTGAAGCTTTCTTT. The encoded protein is CASSTGNTEAFF.

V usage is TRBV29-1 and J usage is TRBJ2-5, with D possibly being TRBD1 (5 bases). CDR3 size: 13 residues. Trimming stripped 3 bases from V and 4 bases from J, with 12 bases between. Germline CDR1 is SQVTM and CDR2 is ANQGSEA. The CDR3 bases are TGCAGCGTTGAGGTCAGGGAAATAGAGACCCAGTACTTC. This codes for CSVEVREIETQYF.

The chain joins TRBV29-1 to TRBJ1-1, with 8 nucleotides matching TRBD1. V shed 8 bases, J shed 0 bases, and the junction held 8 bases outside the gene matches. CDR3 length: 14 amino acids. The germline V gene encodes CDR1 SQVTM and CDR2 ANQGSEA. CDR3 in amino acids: CSIGQGVMNTEAFF. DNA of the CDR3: TGCAGCATAGGACAGGGTGTTATGAACACTGAAGCTTTCTTT.

Written as DNA, the CDR3 is TGTGCCACGGCTACGGGGGAGACCCAGTACTTC. Encoded protein: CATATGETQYF. V and J are TRBV19 and TRBJ2-5, with TRBD2 as a possible D gene (5 bases). This CDR3 has 11 residues. V was pared by 10 bases and J by 5 bases, with 11 bases between. Germline-derived CDR1 and CDR2 are LNHDA and SQIVND (reference sequence).

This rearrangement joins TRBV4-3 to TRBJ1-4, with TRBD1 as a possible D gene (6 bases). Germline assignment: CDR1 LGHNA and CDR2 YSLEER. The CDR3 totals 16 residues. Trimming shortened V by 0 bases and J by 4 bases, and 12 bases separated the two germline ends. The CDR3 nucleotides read TGCGCCAGCAGCCAAGACTGGACAGCAAATAATGAAAAACTGTTTTTT. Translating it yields CASSQDWTANNEKLFF.

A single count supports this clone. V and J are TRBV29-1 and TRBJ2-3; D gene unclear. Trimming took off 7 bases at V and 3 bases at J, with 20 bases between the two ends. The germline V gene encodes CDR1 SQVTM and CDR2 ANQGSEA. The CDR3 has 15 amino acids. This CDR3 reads CSAGWSLDPTDTQYF. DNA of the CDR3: TGCAGCGCCGGTTGGTCCCTCGATCCTACAGATACGCAGTATTTT.

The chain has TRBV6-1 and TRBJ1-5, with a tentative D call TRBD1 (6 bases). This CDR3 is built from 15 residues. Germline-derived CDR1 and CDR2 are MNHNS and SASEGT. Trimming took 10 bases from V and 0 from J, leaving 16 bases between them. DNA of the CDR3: TGTGCCACTCTGGACAGCCACTATAGCAATCAGCCCCAGCATTTT. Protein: CATLDSHYSNQPQHF.

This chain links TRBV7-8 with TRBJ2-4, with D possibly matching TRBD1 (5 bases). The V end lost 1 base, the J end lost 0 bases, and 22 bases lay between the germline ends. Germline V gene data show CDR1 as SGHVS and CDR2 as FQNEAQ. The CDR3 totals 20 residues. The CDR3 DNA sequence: TGTGCCAGCAGCTTAGGGCTTCGCCGGACATCCCAACTAGCCAAAAACATTCAGTACTTC. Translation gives CASSLGLRRTSQLAKNIQYF.

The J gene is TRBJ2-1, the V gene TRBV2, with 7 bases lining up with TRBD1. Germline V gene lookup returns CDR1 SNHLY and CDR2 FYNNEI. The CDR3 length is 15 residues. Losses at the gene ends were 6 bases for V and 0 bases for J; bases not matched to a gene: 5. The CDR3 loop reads CASSRDSLSYNEQFF. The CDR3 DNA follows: TGTGCCAGCAGCCGGGACAGCCTCTCCTACAATGAGCAGTTCTTC.

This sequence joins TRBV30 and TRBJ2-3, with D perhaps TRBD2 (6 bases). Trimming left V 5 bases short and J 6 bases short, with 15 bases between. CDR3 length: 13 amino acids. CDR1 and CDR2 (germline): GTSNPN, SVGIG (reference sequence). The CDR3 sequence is CAWRFGGSDTQYF. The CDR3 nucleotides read TGTGCCTGGCGATTTGGGGGGAGTGATACGCAGTATTTT.

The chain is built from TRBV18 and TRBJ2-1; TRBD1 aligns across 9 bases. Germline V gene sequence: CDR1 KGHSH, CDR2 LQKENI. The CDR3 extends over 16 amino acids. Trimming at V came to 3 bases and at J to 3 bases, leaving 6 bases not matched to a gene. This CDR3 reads CASSPKTGGFYNEQFF. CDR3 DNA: TGTGCCAGCTCACCTAAGACAGGGGGTTTCTACAATGAGCAGTTCTTC. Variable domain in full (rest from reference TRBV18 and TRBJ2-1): NAGVMQNPRHLVRRRGQEARLRCSPMKGHSHVYWYRQLPEEGLKFMVYLQKENIIDESGMPKERFSAEFPKEGPSILRIQQVVRGDSAAYFCASSPKTGGFYNEQFFGPGTRLTVL.

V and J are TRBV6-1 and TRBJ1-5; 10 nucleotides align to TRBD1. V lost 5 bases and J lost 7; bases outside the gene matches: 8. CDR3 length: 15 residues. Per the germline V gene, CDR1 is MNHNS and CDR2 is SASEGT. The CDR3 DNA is TGTGCCAGCAGTCCCGACAGGGGGCCGGTCCAGCCCCAGCATTTT. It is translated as CASSPDRGPVQPQHF.

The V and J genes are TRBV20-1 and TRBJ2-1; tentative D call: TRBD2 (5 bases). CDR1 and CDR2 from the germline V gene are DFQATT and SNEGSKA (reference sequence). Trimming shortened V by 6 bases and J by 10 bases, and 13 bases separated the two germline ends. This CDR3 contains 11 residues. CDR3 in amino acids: CSAELVSEQFF. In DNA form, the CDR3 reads TGCAGTGCGGAACTAGTTTCCGAGCAGTTCTTC.

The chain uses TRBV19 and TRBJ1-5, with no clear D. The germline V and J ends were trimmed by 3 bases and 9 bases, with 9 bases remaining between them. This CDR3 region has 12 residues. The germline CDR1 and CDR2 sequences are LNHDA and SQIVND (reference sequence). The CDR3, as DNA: TGTGCCAGTAGTATTCCAAGAGGGCCCCAGCATTTT. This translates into CASSIPRGPQHF.

The CDR3 sequence: CATSRDGVAGAGEQYF. CDR3 nucleotide sequence: TGTGCCACCAGCAGAGATGGCGTGGCGGGAGCGGGTGAGCAGTACTTC. The J gene is TRBJ2-7, the V gene TRBV15, with 7 bases aligning to TRBD2. CDR3 length: 16 residues. V shed 0 bases, J shed 7 bases, and the junction held 12 bases outside the gene matches. Germline assignment: CDR1 LNHNV and CDR2 YYDKDF (reference sequence). Looking up the rest from reference TRBV15 and TRBJ2-7 gives the full variable domain: DAMVIQNPRYQVTQFGKPVTLSCSQTLNHNVMYWYQQKSSQAPKLLFHYYDKDFNNEADTPDNFQSRRPNTSFCFLDIRSPGLGDTAMYLCATSRDGVAGAGEQYFGPGTRLTVT.

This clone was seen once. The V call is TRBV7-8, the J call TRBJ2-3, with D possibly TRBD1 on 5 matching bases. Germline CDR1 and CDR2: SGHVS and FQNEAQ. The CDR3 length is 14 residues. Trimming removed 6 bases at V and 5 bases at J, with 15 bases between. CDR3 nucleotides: TGTGCCAGCAGTCAGCGCCCCAGGGAAGATACGCAGTATTTT. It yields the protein CASSQRPREDTQYF.

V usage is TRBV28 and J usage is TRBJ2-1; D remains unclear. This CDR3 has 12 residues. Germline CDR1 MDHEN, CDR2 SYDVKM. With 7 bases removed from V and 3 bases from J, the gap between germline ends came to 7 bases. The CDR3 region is CASNSFYNEQFF. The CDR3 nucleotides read TGTGCCAGCAATAGCTTCTACAATGAGCAGTTCTTC.

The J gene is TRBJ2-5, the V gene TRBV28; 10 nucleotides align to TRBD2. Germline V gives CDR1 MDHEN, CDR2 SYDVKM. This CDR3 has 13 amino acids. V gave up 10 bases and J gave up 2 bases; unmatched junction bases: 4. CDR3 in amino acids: CATQLAGQETQYF. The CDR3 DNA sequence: TGTGCCACCCAACTAGCGGGGCAAGAGACCCAGTACTTC.

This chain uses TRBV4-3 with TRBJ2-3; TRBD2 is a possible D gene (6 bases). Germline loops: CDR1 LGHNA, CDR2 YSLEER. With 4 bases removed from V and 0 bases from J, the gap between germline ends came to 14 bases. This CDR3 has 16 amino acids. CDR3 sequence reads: CASSLGIAESTDTQYF. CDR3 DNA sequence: TGCGCCAGCAGCCTCGGGATAGCGGAAAGCACAGATACGCAGTATTTT.

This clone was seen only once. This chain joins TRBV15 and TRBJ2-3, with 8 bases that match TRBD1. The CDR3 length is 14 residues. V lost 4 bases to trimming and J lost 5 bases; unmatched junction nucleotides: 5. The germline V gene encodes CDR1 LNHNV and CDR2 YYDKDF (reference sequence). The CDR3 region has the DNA TGTGCCACCAGCAAGGACAGGGAGGTAGATACGCAGTATTTT. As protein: CATSKDREVDTQYF.

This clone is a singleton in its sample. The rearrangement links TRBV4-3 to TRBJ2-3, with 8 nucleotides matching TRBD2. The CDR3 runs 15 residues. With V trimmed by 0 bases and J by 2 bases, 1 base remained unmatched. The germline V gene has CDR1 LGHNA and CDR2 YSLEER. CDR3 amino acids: CASSQELADTDTQYF. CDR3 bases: TGCGCCAGCAGCCAAGAACTAGCGGACACAGATACGCAGTATTTT.

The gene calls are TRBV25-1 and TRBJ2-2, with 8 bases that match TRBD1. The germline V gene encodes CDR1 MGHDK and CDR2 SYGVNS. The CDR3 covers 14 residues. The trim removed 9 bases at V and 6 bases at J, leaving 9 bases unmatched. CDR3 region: CASQITGGAGELFF. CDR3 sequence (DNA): TGTGCCAGTCAAATAACAGGGGGTGCCGGGGAGCTGTTTTTT.

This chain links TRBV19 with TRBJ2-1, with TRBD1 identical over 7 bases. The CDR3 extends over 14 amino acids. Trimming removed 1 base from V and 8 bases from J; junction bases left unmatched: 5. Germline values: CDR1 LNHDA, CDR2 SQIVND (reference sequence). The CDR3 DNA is TGTGCCAGTAGTATAGTGACAGGGCGGCATGAGCAGTTCTTC. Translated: CASSIVTGRHEQFF. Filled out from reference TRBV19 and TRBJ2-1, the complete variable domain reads DGGITQSPKYLFRKEGQNVTLSCEQNLNHDAMYWYRQDPGQGLRLIYYSQIVNDFQKGDIAEGYSVSREKKESFPLTVTSAQKNPTAFYLCASSIVTGRHEQFFGPGTRLTVL.

The CDR3 nucleotides are TGCGCCAGCAGCCAATTGCTGGGGGCGAGTGATCAGCCCCAGCATTTT. Translating gives CASSQLLGASDQPQHF. V is TRBV4-3 and J is TRBJ1-5, with D perhaps TRBD1 (6 bases). CDR1 and CDR2 from the germline V gene are LGHNA and YSLEER. The germline V and J ends were trimmed by 2 bases and 5 bases, with 16 bases remaining between them. The CDR3 is made up of 16 amino acids.

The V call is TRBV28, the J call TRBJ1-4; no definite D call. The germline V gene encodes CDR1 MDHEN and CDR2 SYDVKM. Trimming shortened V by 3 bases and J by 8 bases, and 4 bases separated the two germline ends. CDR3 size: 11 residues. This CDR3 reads CASSFTEKLFF. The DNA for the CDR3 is TGTGCCAGCAGTTTTACAGAAAAACTGTTTTTT.

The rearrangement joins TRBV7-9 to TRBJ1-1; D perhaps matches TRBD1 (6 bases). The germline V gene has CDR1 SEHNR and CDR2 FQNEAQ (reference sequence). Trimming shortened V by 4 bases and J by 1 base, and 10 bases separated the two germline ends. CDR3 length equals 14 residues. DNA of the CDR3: TGTGCCAGCAGCTCGATACAGGGGAACACTGAAGCTTTCTTT. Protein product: CASSSIQGNTEAFF.

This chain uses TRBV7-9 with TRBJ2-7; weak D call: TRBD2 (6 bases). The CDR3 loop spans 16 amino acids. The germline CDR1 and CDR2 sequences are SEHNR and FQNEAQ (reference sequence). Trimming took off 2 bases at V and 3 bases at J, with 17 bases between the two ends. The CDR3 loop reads CASSLNVLEGYYEQYF. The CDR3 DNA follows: TGTGCCAGCAGCTTAAACGTCCTGGAGGGATACTACGAGCAGTACTTC.

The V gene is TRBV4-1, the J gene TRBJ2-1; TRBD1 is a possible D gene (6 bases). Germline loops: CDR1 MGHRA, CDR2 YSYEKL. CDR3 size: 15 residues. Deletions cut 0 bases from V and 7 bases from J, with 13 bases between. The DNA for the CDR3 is TGCGCCAGCAGCCAAGACCCCCTACAGGGAAATGAGCAGTTCTTC. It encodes CASSQDPLQGNEQFF.